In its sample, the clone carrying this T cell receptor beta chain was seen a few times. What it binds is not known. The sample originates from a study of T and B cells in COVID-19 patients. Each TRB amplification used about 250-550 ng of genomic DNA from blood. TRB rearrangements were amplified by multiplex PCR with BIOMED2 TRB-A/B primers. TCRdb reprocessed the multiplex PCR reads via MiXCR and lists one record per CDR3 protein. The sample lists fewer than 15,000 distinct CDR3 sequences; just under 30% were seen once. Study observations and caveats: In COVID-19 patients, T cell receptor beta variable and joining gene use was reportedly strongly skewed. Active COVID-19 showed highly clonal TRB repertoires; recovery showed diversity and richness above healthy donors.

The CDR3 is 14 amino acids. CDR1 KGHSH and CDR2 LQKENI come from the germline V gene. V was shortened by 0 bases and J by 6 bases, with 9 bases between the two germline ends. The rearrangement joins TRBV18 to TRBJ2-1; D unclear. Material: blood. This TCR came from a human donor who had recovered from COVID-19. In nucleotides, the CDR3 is TGTGCCAGCTCACCACCGAACGGCGTCAATGAGCAGTTCTTC. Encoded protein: CASSPPNGVNEQFF.